A selection of T cell receptor beta chains follows, all from one sample in a study of shared T cell receptors in the human thymus. Profiling relied on immunoSEQ multiplex PCR, and the TCRdb table lists in-frame clones only, not all of them. The table shows some 700,000 clones, with 70% to 90% occurring only once. A further study also used this sample, focusing on human thymus T cells.

Source material: thymocytes. All receptors come from a girl under three years old with a congenital heart defect. The CDR3 runs from the conserved cysteine through the conserved F or W. A D gene is named only where the DNA matches it firmly. A row's size may be missing; if present it is once, few, many or a size class.

J | size | D | V | DNA | CDR3
TRBJ2-1 | . | . | TRBV7-4 | TGTGCCAGCACCCCCCTGCGGTCTCCCTACAATGAGCAGTTCTTC | CASTPLRSPYNEQFF
TRBJ1-2 | . | TRBD1 | TRBV4-1 | TGCGCCAGCAGCCCCCCAGGGGGCCCACCTAAACCTAACTATGGCTACACCTTC | CASSPPGGPPKPNYGYTF
TRBJ1-2 | . | TRBD1 | TRBV5-1 | TGCGCCAGCAGCTCAACAGGGGTGCCTAACTATGGCTACACCTTC | CASSSTGVPNYGYTF
TRBJ2-3 | . | . | TRBV28 | TGTGCCACCAAGAGGGCGGATACGCAGTATTTT | CATKRADTQYF
TRBJ1-2 | . | TRBD1 | TRBV7-2 | TGTGCCAGCAGCTCTACAGGGGGGGAGTATGGCTACACCTTC | CASSSTGGEYGYTF
TRBJ1-5 | . | . | TRBV4-2 | TGTGCCAGCAGCCACCAAGAGGATCAGCCCCAGCATTTT | CASSHQEDQPQHF
TRBJ2-1 | once | TRBD2 | TRBV28 | TGTGCCAGCACCCATCACGGGGGGAACTACAATGAGCAGTTCTTC | CASTHHGGNYNEQFF
TRBJ2-7 | . | . | TRBV5-4 | TGTGCCAGCAGCTCCTACATGGGGCGCGAGCAGTACTTC | CASSSYMGREQYF
TRBJ2-7 | . | . | TRBV6-6 | TGTGCCAGCAGTTACTCCGCGCGGATCCCCTCCTACGAGCAGTACTTC | CASSYSARIPSYEQYF
TRBJ1-4 | . | TRBD1 | TRBV4-1 | TGCGCCAGCTGTGGAAAATCCGGGACAGATTCTTTCCCGGGGGAAAAACTGTTTTTT | CASCGKSGTDSFPGEKLFF